This note documents a single T cell receptor beta chain sequence. The antigen remains unidentified. Time point here: blood 4 weeks post-SBRT, at nephrectomy. Indicated treatment: 15 Gy SBRT to primary tumor, nephrectomy 4 weeks later. This sample was included in a study of radiation and T cells in renal cell carcinoma. The study, taken as a whole, reports: Top tumor clonotypes rose in blood 2 weeks post-radiation, then contracted.

TCRdb keeps only in-frame clones here, not all; method: immunoSEQ multiplex PCR. The sample lists over 85,000 clones; around four fifths were seen once. The sequence was obtained from a man aged 50 to 59 with renal cell carcinoma. This material consisted of blood, taken from a patient whose treatment included radiotherapy and nephrectomy.

The CDR3 DNA is TGTGCCAGCACTCTGTGGGAGAACTCCTACAATGAGCAGTTCTTC. Translated: CASTLWENSYNEQFF. The genes are TRBV6-6 and TRBJ2-1; D might be TRBD2 (5 bases). Trimming took 7 bases from V and 0 from J, leaving 13 bases between them. The CDR3 covers 15 residues. The germline CDR1 and CDR2 sequences are MNHNY and SVGAGI (reference sequence).